The 6 T cell receptor beta chains listed next were all sequenced from one sample in a study of cytomegalovirus exposure and HLA in healthy donors. The primer mix had 60 Vbeta and 13 Jbeta primers. Sequencing was performed with immunoSEQ multiplex PCR; in TCRdb, only in-frame clones are kept and a portion is missing. The table records around 150,000 clones, about 68% of them present only once. Sequencing input: PBMCs. The receptors originated from a man aged 18 to 29 in good health and CMV-seronegative.

The V and J genes are TRBV6-5 and TRBJ2-7; a weak D match, TRBD1 (5 bases). Trimming stripped 0 bases from V and 5 bases from J, with 14 bases between. Per germline, CDR1 MNHEY and CDR2 SVGAGI. The CDR3 runs 15 residues. The CDR3: CASSYSPAGINEQYF. The CDR3 DNA is TGTGCCAGCAGTTACTCGCCGGCAGGGATCAACGAGCAGTACTTC.

This clone was seen more than once but under ten times. At one of its ends the junction is not consistent with the germline gene, which may arise from a read error. The chain combines TRBV20-1 with TRBJ2-7, with a possible D match to TRBD2 (6 bases). This CDR3 contains 11 residues. Germline CDR1 and CDR2: DFQATT and SNEGSKA (reference sequence). In nucleotides, the CDR3 is TGCAGTGCTAGCGGGGAGGCTGTGCTGCTTTTC. Its protein is CSASGEAVLLF.

The chain uses TRBV5-1 and TRBJ1-2; no definite D call. Between the trimmed V and J ends, which lost 4 bases and 4 bases, there was a span of 8 bases. Germline V gene data show CDR1 as SGHRS and CDR2 as YFSETQ. The CDR3 length is 12 residues. The CDR3 nucleotides are TGCGCCAGCAGCGCAGACATCTATGGCTACACCTTC. As protein: CASSADIYGYTF. The entire variable domain, with the rest obtained from reference TRBV5-1 and TRBJ1-2, is as follows: KAGVTQTPRYLIKTRGQQVTLSCSPISGHRSVSWYQQTPGQGLQFLFEYFSETQRNKGNFPGRFSGRQFSNSRSEMNVSTLELGDSALYLCASSADIYGYTFGSGTRLTVV.

V gene TRBV7-2 combines with J gene TRBJ2-1; 7 nucleotides match TRBD1. CDR1 is SGHTA and CDR2 is FQGNSA in the germline V gene. The CDR3 has 14 residues. Trimming cost V 5 bases and J 5 bases; bases outside gene matches: 6. The CDR3 bases are TGTGCCAGCAGCAGACCGGACAGGAACAATGAGCAGTTCTTC. This gives the protein CASSRPDRNNEQFF.

The rearrangement uses TRBV9 and TRBJ2-5; 11 bases map to TRBD2. The CDR3 contains 16 residues. Trimming took 2 bases from V and 2 from J; bases not matched to a gene: 5. Germline values: CDR1 SGDLS, CDR2 YYNGEE. This chain's CDR3 is CASSVEGTSGQETQYF. CDR3 nucleotides: TGTGCCAGCAGCGTGGAGGGGACTAGCGGTCAAGAGACCCAGTACTTC.

The chain carries TRBV10-3 and TRBJ2-3, with 11 bases aligning to TRBD2. The CDR3 spans 17 residues. Germline CDR1 and CDR2: ENHRY and SYGVKD. V lost 2 bases and J lost 2; bases outside the gene matches: 6. The CDR3 nucleotides are TGTGCCATCAGTGAGCCAACGGGACTAGCGGCCACAGATACGCAGTATTTT. It codes for CAISEPTGLAATDTQYF.